This is a list of T cell receptor beta chains from one sample in a study of neurological immune-mediated disorders. TCRdb re-called the 5' RACE reads through MiXCR, storing one row per CDR3 protein. The sample contains tens of thousands of distinct CDR3 sequences, about 3.4% of which appear only once. The sequencing sample was made of PBMCs. These receptors came from a middle-aged man with multiple sclerosis. CDR3s include the opening cysteine and the closing phenylalanine or tryptophan. A D gene is named only where the DNA matches it firmly. Size values are once, few and many counts, or a class for expanded clones, and some rows have none.

clone size	J gene	D gene	V gene	CDR3 protein	CDR3 DNA
many	TRBJ2-3	NA	TRBV7-8	CASSFSGGETDTQYF	TGTGCCAGCAGCTTTTCTGGGGGCGAAACAGATACGCAGTATTTT
many	TRBJ2-1	TRBD2	TRBV9	CASSPRLAGDNEQFF	TGTGCCAGCAGCCCCCGACTAGCGGGAGACAATGAGCAGTTCTTC
many	TRBJ1-1	TRBD1	TRBV20-1	CSARDRGPYTEAFF	TGCAGTGCTAGAGACAGGGGGCCCTACACTGAAGCTTTCTTT
many	TRBJ2-2	NA	TRBV20-1	CSASPGLNTGELFF	TGCAGTGCTAGCCCCGGGCTGAACACCGGGGAGCTGTTTTTT
many	TRBJ2-1	NA	TRBV7-3	CASSSTPGLLEQFF	TGTGCCAGCAGCTCAACCCCCGGACTACTTGAGCAGTTCTTC
many	TRBJ1-1	NA	TRBV29-1	CSVAPWGREAFF	TGCAGCGTTGCCCCTTGGGGGCGAGAAGCTTTCTTT
many	TRBJ2-1	TRBD2	TRBV3-1	CASSLGTRSFQFF	TGTGCCAGCAGCCTAGGGACTAGGTCCTTTCAGTTCTTC
many	TRBJ2-1	TRBD2	TRBV4-2	CASSQGTSGRSDEQFF	TGTGCCAGCAGCCAAGGCACTAGCGGGAGGTCAGATGAGCAGTTCTTC
many	TRBJ2-1	NA	TRBV20-1	CSARDIAGHTYNEQFF	TGCAGTGCTAGAGATATCGCGGGACATACCTACAATGAGCAGTTCTTC
NA	TRBJ2-5	TRBD1	TRBV5-1	CASSLEGTGKETQYF	TGCGCCAGCAGCTTGGAGGGGACAGGGAAAGAGACCCAGTACTTC
many	TRBJ2-1	NA	TRBV2	CASSSAGQSYNEQFF	TGTGCCAGCAGTTCCGCGGGACAGTCCTACAATGAGCAGTTCTTC
many	TRBJ2-1	TRBD1	TRBV20-1	CSARSPDRGLSEQFF	TGCAGTGCTAGATCCCCGGACAGGGGGCTCAGTGAGCAGTTCTTC
many	TRBJ2-1	NA	TRBV20-1	CSARRELQFF	TGCAGTGCTCGCCGGGAGTTGCAGTTCTTC
many	TRBJ1-2	NA	TRBV20-1	CSASNKVWGGYTF	TGCAGTGCTAGCAACAAAGTCTGGGGTGGCTACACCTTC
many	TRBJ1-2	NA	TRBV20-1	CSAIKGTSYGYTF	TGCAGTGCTATAAAGGGAACCTCATATGGCTACACCTTC
many	TRBJ1-2	TRBD1	TRBV27	CASSQTWTGNYGYTF	TGTGCCAGCAGCCAAACTTGGACAGGGAACTATGGCTACACCTTC
many	TRBJ1-3	TRBD1	TRBV20-1	CSARVRGYGNTIYF	TGCAGTGCTAGGGTCAGGGGGTATGGAAACACCATATATTTT
few	TRBJ1-1	NA	TRBV6-5	CASSFTRGTEAFF	TGTGCCAGCAGTTTTACTCGGGGGACTGAAGCTTTCTTT
many	TRBJ2-7	NA	TRBV9	CASSVADGPYEQYF	TGTGCCAGCAGCGTAGCTGACGGACCCTACGAGCAGTACTTC
many	TRBJ2-1	NA	TRBV5-1	CASSLGLRGDEQFF	TGCGCCAGCAGCTTGGGGTTGAGGGGCGATGAGCAGTTCTTC
many	TRBJ2-3	NA	TRBV29-1	CSVAGASDTQYF	TGCAGCGTTGCGGGGGCGTCAGATACGCAGTATTTT
many	TRBJ2-1	NA	TRBV20-1	CSARDPGYLYNEQFF	TGCAGTGCTAGAGATCCGGGGTACCTATACAATGAGCAGTTCTTC
many	TRBJ2-2	NA	TRBV7-6	CASSQGQNTGELFF	TGTGCCAGCAGCCAGGGACAGAACACCGGGGAGCTGTTTTTT
many	TRBJ1-5	NA	TRBV10-3	CAISESGWNQPQHF	TGTGCCATCAGTGAGTCTGGGTGGAATCAGCCCCAGCATTTT
many	TRBJ1-4	NA	TRBV9	CASSDQRGTNEKLFF	TGTGCCAGCAGCGACCAAAGGGGAACTAATGAAAAACTGTTTTTT
many	TRBJ1-1	NA	TRBV9	CASSVESGGMNTEAFF	TGTGCCAGCAGCGTAGAATCAGGTGGAATGAACACTGAAGCTTTCTTT
medium-sized	TRBJ2-1	NA	TRBV24-1	CATSDLGSSGILNEQFF	TGTGCCACCAGTGATTTGGGCTCATCCGGGATTTTAAATGAGCAGTTCTTC
many	TRBJ2-5	NA	TRBV3-1	CASSPFRKGEETQYF	TGTGCCAGCAGCCCCTTCCGAAAGGGGGAAGAGACCCAGTACTTC
many	TRBJ2-5	TRBD1	TRBV5-1	CASSLDGTGGKTQYF	TGCGCCAGCAGCTTGGACGGGACAGGGGGCAAGACCCAGTACTTC
many	TRBJ2-1	NA	TRBV20-1	CSARDLFGEQFF	TGCAGTGCTAGAGATCTTTTCGGTGAGCAGTTCTTC
many	TRBJ2-7	NA	TRBV6-5	CASSYSSGPGEGYEQYF	TGTGCCAGCAGTTACTCGTCCGGCCCGGGAGAGGGCTACGAGCAGTACTTC
many	TRBJ1-5	NA	TRBV4-1	CASSQGHSNQPQHF	TGCGCCAGCAGCCAGGGACATAGCAATCAGCCCCAGCATTTT
many	TRBJ2-2	NA	TRBV4-1	CASSQGTPLAGELFF	TGCGCCAGCAGCCAAGGGACCCCATTGGCCGGGGAGCTGTTTTTT
many	TRBJ1-1	NA	TRBV25-1	CASSDERAPKGAFF	TGTGCCAGCAGTGACGAACGGGCTCCCAAGGGAGCTTTCTTT
many	TRBJ2-5	NA	TRBV12-3/TRBV12-4	CASSTSWGEETQYF	TGTGCCAGCAGTACCTCCTGGGGTGAAGAGACCCAGTACTTC
many	TRBJ1-1	NA	TRBV20-1	CSARERTGNTEAFF	TGCAGTGCTAGAGAACGGACGGGTAACACTGAAGCTTTCTTT
many	TRBJ2-1	NA	TRBV2	CASSESKRSYNEQFF	TGTGCCAGCAGTGAAAGTAAAAGGTCCTACAATGAGCAGTTCTTC
many	TRBJ2-7	NA	TRBV6-5	CASSWRDRYEQYF	TGTGCCAGCAGTTGGAGGGACCGGTACGAGCAGTACTTC
NA	TRBJ2-1	NA	TRBV27	CASSLKGLPYNEQFF	TGTGCCAGCAGTTTAAAGGGACTTCCCTACAATGAGCAGTTCTTC
many	TRBJ1-1	NA	TRBV5-1	CASSLALNLNTEAFF	TGCGCCAGCAGCCTAGCACTAAACCTGAACACTGAAGCTTTCTTT
many	TRBJ2-7	TRBD2	TRBV12-3/TRBV12-4	CASRGLAGYEQYF	TGTGCCAGCAGAGGACTAGCGGGCTACGAGCAGTACTTC
many	TRBJ1-1	NA	TRBV5-1	CASSAGEDTEAFF	TGCGCCAGCAGTGCAGGGGAGGACACTGAAGCTTTCTTT
many	TRBJ2-7	NA	TRBV7-3	CASSLSPGSSYEQYF	TGTGCCAGCAGCTTAAGCCCGGGAAGCTCCTACGAGCAGTACTTC
NA	TRBJ2-3	NA	TRBV6-1	CASSYGDTDTQYF	TGTGCCAGCTCATACGGGGACACAGATACGCAGTATTTT
many	TRBJ1-1	TRBD1	TRBV20-1	CSARQGRTEAFF	TGCAGTGCTCGACAGGGACGGACTGAAGCTTTCTTT
many	TRBJ2-3	TRBD2	TRBV15	CATSRGGGISTDTQYF	TGTGCCACCAGCAGAGGCGGGGGGATAAGCACAGATACGCAGTATTTT
many	TRBJ2-3	NA	TRBV5-1	CASSLDVGTQYF	TGCGCCAGCAGCCTGGACGTGGGCACGCAGTATTTT
many	TRBJ2-6	NA	TRBV7-2	CASSLSPLGANVLTF	TGTGCCAGCAGCTTAAGCCCGCTTGGGGCCAACGTCCTGACTTTC
many	TRBJ2-3	TRBD2	TRBV20-1	CSARVRGREVDTQYF	TGCAGTGCTAGAGTTCGCGGGAGGGAGGTAGATACGCAGTATTTT
many	TRBJ1-6	NA	TRBV7-2	CASSLLGIGTPNSPLHF	TGTGCCAGCAGCTTATTAGGTATTGGGACACCGAATTCACCCCTCCACTTT
many	TRBJ2-2	NA	TRBV12-3/TRBV12-4	CASSSKGTGELFF	TGTGCCAGCAGTTCAAAGGGCACCGGGGAGCTGTTTTTT
many	TRBJ2-3	TRBD2	TRBV10-3	CAIMMGTSGFADTQYF	TGTGCCATCATGATGGGGACTAGCGGGTTTGCAGATACGCAGTATTTT
many	TRBJ1-5	NA	TRBV12-3/TRBV12-4	CASSLEGDQPQHF	TGTGCCAGCAGTTTAGAGGGTGACCAGCCCCAGCATTTT
many	TRBJ1-2	NA	TRBV5-1	CASSSNRAGYTF	TGCGCCAGCAGCTCAAACAGGGCGGGCTACACCTTC